Detailed here is one T cell receptor beta chain. The repertoire was sequenced with immunoSEQ multiplex PCR; TCRdb's copy has only in-frame clones and lacks some. Altogether under 95,000 clones are present, 75% to 85% being singletons, with the ten largest covering about a tenth. This CDR3 has 16 amino acids. The germline V gene encodes CDR1 LNHNV and CDR2 YYDKDF (reference sequence). Trimming shortened V by 2 bases and J by 8 bases, and 20 bases separated the two germline ends. The data belong to a study of T cells in localized non-small cell lung cancer. The sequence derives from a female donor at least 60 years old with stage I lung adenocarcinoma. The V gene is TRBV15, the J gene TRBJ2-3, with D perhaps TRBD1 or TRBD2 (6 bases each). Sample: peripheral blood, taken before any cancer treatment. CDR3 sequence (DNA): TGTGCCACCAGCAGATCCCCGGACAGTTGGGGAGGTACGCAGTATTTT. Protein product: CATSRSPDSWGGTQYF.